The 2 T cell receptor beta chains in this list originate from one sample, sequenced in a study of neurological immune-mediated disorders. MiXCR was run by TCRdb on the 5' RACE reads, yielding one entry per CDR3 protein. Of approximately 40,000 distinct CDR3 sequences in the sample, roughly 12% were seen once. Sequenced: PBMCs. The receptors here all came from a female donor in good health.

This CDR3 is CASSPNLGLETQYF. The CDR3 bases are TGTGCCAGCTCACCGAATCTTGGGTTAGAGACCCAGTACTTC. The chain links TRBV18 to TRBJ2-5; D is uncertain. This CDR3 has 14 residues. From germline, CDR1 is KGHSH and CDR2 LQKENI. V lost 3 bases and J 4 bases, leaving 12 bases between the germline ends. Using reference TRBV18 and TRBJ2-5 for the parts outside the CDR3, the full variable domain is NAGVMQNPRHLVRRRGQEARLRCSPMKGHSHVYWYRQLPEEGLKFMVYLQKENIIDESGMPKERFSAEFPKEGPSILRIQQVVRGDSAAYFCASSPNLGLETQYFGPGTRLLVL.

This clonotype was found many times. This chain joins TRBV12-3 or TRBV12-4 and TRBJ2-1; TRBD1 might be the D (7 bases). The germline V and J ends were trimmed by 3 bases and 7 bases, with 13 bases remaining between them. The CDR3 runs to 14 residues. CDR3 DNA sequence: TGTGCCAGCAGTTTCTTGCAGGGGGGTAATGAGCAGTTCTTC. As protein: CASSFLQGGNEQFF.